Below are 24 T cell receptor beta chains sequenced from a single sample in a study of a mutant IDH1 vaccine in newly diagnosed glioma. Some clones are missing from TCRdb's copy, which holds only in-frame ones; the method was immunoSEQ multiplex PCR. The sample holds tens of thousands of clones, about 75% seen once. What these receptors recognize is not known. The time point denotes: week 23, last vaccination. What each vaccine dose contained was 300 ug of mutant IDH1 20-mer peptide, accompanied by topical imiquimod. Sequenced material: PBMCs, taken from a glioma patient whose treatment included an IDH1 peptide vaccine. Receptors were obtained from a man aged 45-65 years with glioma.

Note on this clone: The junction differs from germline at one of its ends, possibly a read error. The J gene is TRBJ2-2, the V gene TRBV7-7; D gene ambiguous. This CDR3 contains 13 residues. Germline V lookup: CDR1 SSHAT, CDR2 FNYEAQ (reference sequence). The CDR3 region is CASSLIGTGELFF. The DNA for the CDR3 is TGTGCTAGCAGCTTAATAGGGACCGGGGAGCTGTTTTTT.

Only one count was recorded for this clone. V is TRBV15 and J is TRBJ2-2; 7 bases map to TRBD1. The CDR3 is 16 residues long. The V gene end was trimmed by 0 bases and the J gene end by 5 bases; junction bases not matched to a gene: 6. Germline CDR1 is LNHNV and CDR2 is YYDKDF (reference sequence). The chain's CDR3 is CATSRDKQGRTGELFF. The CDR3 nucleotides are TGTGCCACCAGCAGAGATAAACAGGGGCGTACCGGGGAGCTGTTTTTT. The complete variable domain, with remaining parts taken from reference TRBV15 and TRBJ2-2, reads DAMVIQNPRYQVTQFGKPVTLSCSQTLNHNVMYWYQQKSSQAPKLLFHYYDKDFNNEADTPDNFQSRRPNTSFCFLDIRSPGLGDTAMYLCATSRDKQGRTGELFFGEGSRLTVL.

The rearrangement uses TRBV2 and TRBJ1-6; D remains ambiguous. Germline-derived CDR1 and CDR2 are SNHLY and FYNNEI. The CDR3 totals 13 residues. Trimming stripped 7 bases from V and 7 bases from J, with 11 bases between. This CDR3 reads CASISSGNSPLHF. As DNA, the CDR3 is TGTGCCAGCATCTCGTCTGGGAATTCACCCCTCCACTTT. Full variable domain (remainder filled in from reference TRBV2 and TRBJ1-6): EPEVTQTPSHQVTQMGQEVILRCVPISNHLYFYWYRQILGQKVEFLVSFYNNEISEKSEIFDDQFSVERPDGSNFTLKIRSTKLEDSAMYFCASISSGNSPLHFGNGTRLTVT.

The chain recombines TRBV7-3 with TRBJ2-1; 12 nucleotides agree with TRBD1. The CDR3 is 15 residues long. With 5 bases clipped from V and 9 bases from J, the junction kept 8 bases outside the gene matches. Germline-derived CDR1 and CDR2 are SGHTA and FQGTGA. The CDR3 sequence: CASSEGDRGHREQFF. In DNA, the CDR3 is TGTGCCAGCAGCGAAGGGGACAGGGGGCATCGTGAGCAGTTCTTC.

This chain links TRBV5-4 with TRBJ2-1, with 9 bases matching TRBD1. Germline V gives CDR1 SGHNT, CDR2 YYREEE (reference sequence). CDR3 length: 13 amino acids. With V trimmed by 4 bases and J by 13 bases, 9 bases remained unmatched. DNA for the CDR3: TGTGCCAGCAGCGCCCCACCGGGACAGGGCCAGTTCTTC. Protein: CASSAPPGQGQFF.

This rearrangement joins TRBV7-8 to TRBJ1-1; tentative D call: TRBD1 (5 bases). This CDR3 has 15 amino acids. The V end lost 6 bases, the J end lost 3 bases, and 17 bases lay between the germline ends. From germline, CDR1 is SGHVS and CDR2 FQNEAQ. In DNA, the CDR3 is TGTGCCAGCAGGACAGAATCAATGACGCACACTGAAGCTTTCTTT. The encoded protein is CASRTESMTHTEAFF.

The chain recombines TRBV7-3 with TRBJ2-3, with a possible D match to TRBD2 (5 bases). This CDR3 has 14 residues. Between the trimmed V and J ends, which lost 5 bases and 5 bases, there was a span of 14 bases. Germline assignment: CDR1 SGHTA and CDR2 FQGTGA. The CDR3 reads CASSTGLEGDTQYF. The CDR3 nucleotides read TGTGCCAGCAGCACTGGACTTGAAGGAGATACGCAGTATTTT.

This clone appeared a few times. J is TRBJ2-1 and V is TRBV9; 9 nucleotides match TRBD1. Trimming removed 0 bases from V and 7 bases from J; junction bases left unmatched: 2. Germline lookup yields CDR1 SGDLS and CDR2 YYNGEE. The length of the CDR3 is 14 residues. The CDR3 nucleotides are TGTGCCAGCAGCGTAGGAGGACAGGGGAATGAGCAGTTCTTC. Its translation: CASSVGGQGNEQFF.

The CDR3 is CASSLGQGKWETQYF. CDR3 bases: TGTGCCAGCAGCTTAGGACAGGGAAAATGGGAGACCCAGTACTTC. The chain has TRBV7-6 and TRBJ2-5; 7 positions match TRBD1. The junction had 7 bases not matched to a gene; V was cut back by 1 base and J by 5 bases. Germline CDR1 is SGHVS and CDR2 is FNYEAQ. CDR3 length equals 15 residues. The full variable domain, its missing parts supplied by reference TRBV7-6 and TRBJ2-5, is GAGVSQSPRYKVTKRGQDVALRCDPISGHVSLYWYRQALGQGPEFLTYFNYEAQQDKSGLPNDRFSAERPEGSISTLTIQRTEQRDSAMYRCASSLGQGKWETQYFGPGTRLLVL.

The chain is built from TRBV28 and TRBJ1-2; D is uncertain. V was trimmed by 3 bases and J by 6 bases, leaving 8 bases between them. The CDR3 spans 12 residues. The germline V gene has CDR1 MDHEN and CDR2 SYDVKM. The CDR3 DNA reads TGTGCCAGCAGTTTGGCAGGTAATGGCTACACCTTC. Protein sequence: CASSLAGNGYTF.

Only a few counts were recorded for this clone. V is TRBV4-3 and J is TRBJ2-1; D possibly matches TRBD1 or TRBD2 (5 bases each). The CDR3 is 15 amino acids. Looked up from germline, CDR1 is LGHNA and CDR2 is YSLEER. Trimming left V 0 bases short and J 7 bases short, with 13 bases between. The CDR3 DNA sequence: TGCGCCAGCAGCCAAGAGAGGGGTGTTGGGAATGAGCAGTTCTTC. It codes for CASSQERGVGNEQFF.

The chain joins TRBV5-1 to TRBJ2-2; D not resolved. The CDR3 consists of 12 residues. In germline, CDR1 is SGHRS, CDR2 YFSETQ. V lost 2 bases to trimming and J lost 7 bases, with 6 bases between them. CDR3 sequence reads: CASSLRRGELFF. The CDR3 DNA follows: TGCGCCAGCAGCTTACGGCGCGGGGAGCTGTTTTTT. Using reference TRBV5-1 and TRBJ2-2 for the parts outside the CDR3, the full variable domain is KAGVTQTPRYLIKTRGQQVTLSCSPISGHRSVSWYQQTPGQGLQFLFEYFSETQRNKGNFPGRFSGRQFSNSRSEMNVSTLELGDSALYLCASSLRRGELFFGEGSRLTVL.

J is TRBJ1-1 and V is TRBV4-1; 9 positions agree with TRBD1. The germline V gene encodes CDR1 MGHRA and CDR2 YSYEKL. V dropped 1 base and J dropped 3; count of bases not matched to a gene: 9. The CDR3 extends over 17 amino acids. This CDR3 is CASSQGTGTGRYTEAFF. The CDR3 nucleotides read TGCGCCAGCAGCCAAGGGACGGGGACAGGGAGGTACACTGAAGCTTTCTTT.

The V gene is TRBV29-1, the J gene TRBJ2-4; D unresolved. V was pared by 4 bases and J by 1 base, with 11 bases between. There are 14 residues in the CDR3. The germline gives CDR1 SQVTM, CDR2 ANQGSEA. DNA of the CDR3: TGCAGCGTTGTTTACCCTGGGGCCAAAAACATTCAGTACTTC. As protein: CSVVYPGAKNIQYF.

The chain links TRBV7-9 to TRBJ2-7, with 9 bases matching TRBD1. Germline assignment: CDR1 SEHNR and CDR2 FQNEAQ (reference sequence). J lost 5 bases, V lost 5 bases, and 7 bases had no gene match. This CDR3 spans 14 amino acids. The CDR3 here is CASSHRDRVHEQYF. CDR3 bases: TGTGCCAGCAGCCACCGGGACAGGGTCCACGAGCAGTACTTC. The full variable domain, rest sourced from reference TRBV7-9 and TRBJ2-7, is DTGVSQNPRHKITKRGQNVTFRCDPISEHNRLYWYRQTLGQGPEFLTYFQNEAQLEKSRLLSDRFSAERPKGSFSTLEIQRTEQGDSAMYLCASSHRDRVHEQYFGPGTRLTVT.

The rearrangement joins TRBV25-1 to TRBJ2-7; D possibly corresponds to TRBD2 (6 bases). The germline CDR1 and CDR2 sequences are MGHDK and SYGVNS. The CDR3 has 12 residues. Trimming shortened V by 6 bases and J by 2 bases, and 8 bases separated the two germline ends. The CDR3 sequence is CASSGGPYEQYF. CDR3 coding DNA: TGTGCCAGCAGCGGGGGTCCCTACGAGCAGTACTTC.

This clone was counted a few times. The V gene is TRBV5-1, the J gene TRBJ1-1; D gene uncertain. CDR3 size: 14 residues. V lost 0 bases and J 1 base, leaving 7 bases between the germline ends. Germline V CDR1 and CDR2: SGHRS, YFSETQ. The chain's CDR3 is CASSLATANTEAFF. CDR3 nucleotides: TGCGCCAGCAGCTTGGCCACAGCGAACACTGAAGCTTTCTTT.

The sample holds one count of this clone. The chain joins TRBV7-9 to TRBJ2-3, with D perhaps matching TRBD1 (6 bases). The CDR3 spans 16 residues. Deletions cut 1 base from V and 2 bases from J, with 13 bases between. Germline lookup yields CDR1 SEHNR and CDR2 FQNEAQ (reference sequence). The CDR3 bases are TGTGCCAGCAGCTTAGGGTTGAGGACAGTCACAGATACGCAGTATTTT. Residues: CASSLGLRTVTDTQYF. Filled out from reference TRBV7-9 and TRBJ2-3, the complete variable domain reads DTGVSQNPRHKITKRGQNVTFRCDPISEHNRLYWYRQTLGQGPEFLTYFQNEAQLEKSRLLSDRFSAERPKGSFSTLEIQRTEQGDSAMYLCASSLGLRTVTDTQYFGPGTRLTVL.

The chain is built from TRBV6-1 and TRBJ2-7; D is uncertain. This CDR3 is built from 14 residues. Per germline, CDR1 MNHNS and CDR2 SASEGT. Trimming took 7 bases from V and 2 from J, leaving 15 bases between them. The CDR3 is CASKTPSLAYEQYF. CDR3 DNA: TGTGCCAGCAAGACCCCTTCTCTAGCCTACGAGCAGTACTTC.

The V gene is TRBV20-1, the J gene TRBJ2-1; no definite D call. In germline, CDR1 is DFQATT, CDR2 SNEGSKA (reference sequence). CDR3 length: 10 residues. CDR3 sequence (DNA): TGCAGCGCCACGGACAATGAGCAGTTCTTC. Translating it yields CSATDNEQFF.

The count of this clone is one. CDR3 sequence (DNA): TGTGCCAGCAGGGAGGGGAAAAAACTGTTTTTT. Its translation is CASREGKKLFF. The rearrangement uses TRBV27 and TRBJ1-4; D might be TRBD1 (5 bases). Germline V lookup: CDR1 MNHEY, CDR2 SMNVEV (reference sequence). CDR3 length: 11 amino acids. V lost 6 bases, J lost 9 bases, and 8 bases lay in between. Using reference TRBV27 and TRBJ1-4 for the parts outside the CDR3, the full variable domain is EAQVTQNPRYLITVTGKKLTVTCSQNMNHEYMSWYRQDPGLGLRQIYYSMNVEVTDKGDVPEGYKVSRKEKRNFPLILESPSPNQTSLYFCASREGKKLFFGSGTQLSVL.

The rearrangement joins TRBV29-1 to TRBJ2-7; D perhaps matches TRBD2 (6 bases). The CDR3 sequence is 12 residues long. The germline CDR1 and CDR2 sequences are SQVTM and ANQGSEA. Trimming pared 1 base from V and 4 bases from J, leaving 8 bases between. CDR3 in DNA: TGCAGCGTTGAAGGGGGAGGTTACGAGCAGTACTTC. It yields the protein CSVEGGGYEQYF.

This clone was observed a few times. The chain uses TRBV5-6 and TRBJ2-7, with TRBD1 matching over 8 bases. Germline V gene data show CDR1 as SGHDT and CDR2 as YYEEEE. The length of the CDR3 is 17 residues. With 0 bases clipped from V and 8 bases from J, the junction kept 16 bases outside the gene matches. The CDR3 is CASSLVGFLGQGAKQYF. Here the CDR3 DNA reads TGTGCCAGCAGCTTGGTCGGGTTTCTTGGGCAGGGGGCGAAGCAGTACTTC.

V usage is TRBV2 and J usage is TRBJ2-1, with 10 bases identical to TRBD2. Per germline, CDR1 SNHLY and CDR2 FYNNEI. With 10 bases clipped from V and 4 bases from J, the junction kept 7 bases outside the gene matches. The CDR3 has 14 amino acids. CDR3 region: CAILPSGGYNEQFF. In DNA, the CDR3 is TGTGCCATCCTACCTAGCGGGGGATACAATGAGCAGTTCTTC.